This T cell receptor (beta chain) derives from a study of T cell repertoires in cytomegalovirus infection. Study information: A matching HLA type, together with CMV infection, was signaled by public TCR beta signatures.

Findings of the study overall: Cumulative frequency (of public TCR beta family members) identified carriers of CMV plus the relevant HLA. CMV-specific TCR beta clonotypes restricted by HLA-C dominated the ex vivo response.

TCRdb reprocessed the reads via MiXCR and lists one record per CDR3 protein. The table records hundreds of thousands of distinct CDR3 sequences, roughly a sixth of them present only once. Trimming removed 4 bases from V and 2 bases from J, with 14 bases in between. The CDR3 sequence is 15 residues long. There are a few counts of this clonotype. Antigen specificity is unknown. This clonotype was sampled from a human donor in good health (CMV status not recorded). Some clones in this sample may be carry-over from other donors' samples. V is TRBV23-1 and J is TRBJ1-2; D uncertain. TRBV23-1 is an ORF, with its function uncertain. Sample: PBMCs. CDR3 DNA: TGCGCCAGCAGTCCTAGTACCTTCCTCAACTATGGCTACACCTTC. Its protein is CASSPSTFLNYGYTF.